Presented here are 8 T cell receptor beta chains from one specimen sequenced in a study of T cell responses to AZD1222 COVID-19 vaccine. Clones were sequenced by immunoSEQ multiplex PCR, and TCRdb holds only the in-frame ones, with some missing. Among 150,000 to 190,000 clones listed, 90% were seen once. This material consisted of peripheral blood, taken on day 0 of AZD1222 vaccination. These TCRs come from an adult in good health.

This chain uses TRBV7-9 with TRBJ1-3; D uncertain. The CDR3 contains 17 residues. The germline V and J ends were trimmed by 1 base and 0 bases, with 13 bases remaining between them. Germline-derived CDR1 and CDR2 are SEHNR and FQNEAQ (reference sequence). The CDR3 DNA follows: TGTGCCAGCAGCTTAGGCGTACTCGCAGACTCTGGAAACACCATATATTTT. The encoded protein is CASSLGVLADSGNTIYF.

The chain links TRBV2 to TRBJ2-3; the match to TRBD2 covers 11 bases. This CDR3 has 15 residues. Trimming took 6 bases from V and 3 from J; bases not matched to a gene: 5. The germline V gene encodes CDR1 SNHLY and CDR2 FYNNEI. This CDR3 is CASRVAGGQTDTQYF. In DNA form, the CDR3 reads TGTGCCAGCAGAGTAGCGGGAGGGCAGACAGATACGCAGTATTTT.

The chain has TRBV13 and TRBJ2-2, with 9 bases lining up with TRBD2. Per germline, CDR1 PRHDT and CDR2 FYEKMQ (reference sequence). The CDR3 is 16 residues long. J lost 1 base, V lost 0 bases, and 0 bases had no gene match. CDR3 sequence reads: CASSLGLAGNTGELFF. The CDR3 nucleotides read TGTGCCAGCAGCTTAGGACTAGCGGGGAACACCGGGGAGCTGTTTTTT.

This clone was seen once. The CDR3 loop is CASSEETGAYGYTF. CDR3 nucleotide sequence: TGTGCCAGCAGTGAAGAGACAGGGGCGTATGGCTACACCTTC. The chain joins TRBV6-4 to TRBJ1-2; 8 nucleotides line up with TRBD1. This CDR3 is built from 14 residues. Germline V gene sequence: CDR1 MRHNA, CDR2 SNTAGT. Germline trimming cut 3 bases from V and 5 bases from J; bases unmatched to any gene: 5.

This sequence joins TRBV28 and TRBJ1-2; D is ambiguous. The ends were cut back, 5 bases at V and 1 base at J, with 14 bases in the middle. There are 15 residues in the CDR3. Per the germline V gene, CDR1 is MDHEN and CDR2 is SYDVKM. The CDR3 loop reads CASSPSGFGNYGYTF. Here the CDR3 DNA reads TGTGCCAGCAGTCCCTCGGGTTTCGGTAACTATGGCTACACCTTC.

This chain joins TRBV4-1 and TRBJ2-1; 9 nucleotides agree with TRBD2. CDR1 MGHRA and CDR2 YSYEKL come from the germline V gene. The V gene end was trimmed by 3 bases and the J gene end by 6 bases; junction bases not matched to a gene: 9. This CDR3 region has 16 residues. CDR3 sequence (DNA): TGCGCCAGCAGCCATGTACTAGCGGGCCGGGGCAATGAGCAGTTCTTC. Protein product: CASSHVLAGRGNEQFF.

This chain uses TRBV29-1 with TRBJ2-2, with D tentatively TRBD1 (6 bases). CDR3 length: 15 residues. In germline, CDR1 is SQVTM, CDR2 ANQGSEA. V lost 5 bases to trimming and J lost 4 bases, with 17 bases between them. CDR3 sequence: CSVSRQDVGTGELFF. For the CDR3, the DNA is TGCAGCGTTTCACGACAGGATGTTGGCACCGGGGAGCTGTTTTTT.

The chain uses TRBV4-1 and TRBJ2-5; 14 nucleotides agree with TRBD2. The J segment lost 7 bases and the V segment lost 4 bases, leaving 11 bases of the junction unmatched. The CDR3 contains 17 residues. Germline assignment: CDR1 MGHRA and CDR2 YSYEKL. Here the CDR3 DNA reads TGCGCCAGCAGCCCCCAGGGACTAGCGGGAGTGATCGGGACCCAGTACTTC. As protein: CASSPQGLAGVIGTQYF.